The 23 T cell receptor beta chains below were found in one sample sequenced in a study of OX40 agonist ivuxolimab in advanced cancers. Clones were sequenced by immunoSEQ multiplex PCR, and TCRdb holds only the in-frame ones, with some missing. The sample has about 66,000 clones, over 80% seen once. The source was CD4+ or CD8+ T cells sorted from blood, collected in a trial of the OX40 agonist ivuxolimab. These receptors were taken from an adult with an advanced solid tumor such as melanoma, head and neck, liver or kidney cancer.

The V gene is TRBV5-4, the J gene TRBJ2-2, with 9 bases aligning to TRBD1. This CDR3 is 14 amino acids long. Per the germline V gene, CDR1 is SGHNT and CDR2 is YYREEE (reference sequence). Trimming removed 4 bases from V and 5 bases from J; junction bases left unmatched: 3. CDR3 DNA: TGTGCCAGCAGCAGGACAGGGGAAACCGGGGAGCTGTTTTTT. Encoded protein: CASSRTGETGELFF. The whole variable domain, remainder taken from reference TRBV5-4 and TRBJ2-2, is ETGVTQSPTHLIKTRGQQVTLRCSSQSGHNTVSWYQQALGQGPQFIFQYYREEENGRGNFPPRFSGLQFPNYSSELNVNALELDDSALYLCASSRTGETGELFFGEGSRLTVL.

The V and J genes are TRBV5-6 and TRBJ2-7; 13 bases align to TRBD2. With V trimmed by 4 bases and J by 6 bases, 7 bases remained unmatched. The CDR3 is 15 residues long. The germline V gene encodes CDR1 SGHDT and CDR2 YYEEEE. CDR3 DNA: TGTGCCAGCAGCAACGGACTAGCGGGAGTACGCGAGCAGTACTTC. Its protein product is CASSNGLAGVREQYF.

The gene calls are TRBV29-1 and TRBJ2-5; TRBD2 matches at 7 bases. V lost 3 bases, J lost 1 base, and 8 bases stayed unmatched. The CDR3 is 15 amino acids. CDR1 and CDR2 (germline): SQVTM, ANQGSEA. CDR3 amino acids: CSVEDGTGGQETQYF. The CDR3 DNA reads TGCAGCGTTGAGGATGGAACGGGGGGCCAAGAGACCCAGTACTTC.

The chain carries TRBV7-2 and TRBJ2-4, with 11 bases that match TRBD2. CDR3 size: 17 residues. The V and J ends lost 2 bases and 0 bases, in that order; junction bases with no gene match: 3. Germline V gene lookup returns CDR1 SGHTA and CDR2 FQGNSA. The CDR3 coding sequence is TGTGCCAGCAGCTTAATAGCGGGAGGGCTAGCCAAAAACATTCAGTACTTC. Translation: CASSLIAGGLAKNIQYF. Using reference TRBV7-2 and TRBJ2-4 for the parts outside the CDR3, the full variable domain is GAGVSQSPSNKVTEKGKDVELRCDPISGHTALYWYRQSLGQGLEFLIYFQGNSAPDKSGLPSDRFSAERTGGSVSTLTIQRTQQEDSAVYLCASSLIAGGLAKNIQYFGAGTRLSVL.

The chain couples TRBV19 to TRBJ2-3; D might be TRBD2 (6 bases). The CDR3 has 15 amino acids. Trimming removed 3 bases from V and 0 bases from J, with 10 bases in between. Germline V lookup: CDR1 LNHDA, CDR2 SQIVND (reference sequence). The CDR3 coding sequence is TGTGCCAGTAGTATTTTGGGGACTAGCACAGATACGCAGTATTTT. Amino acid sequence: CASSILGTSTDTQYF.

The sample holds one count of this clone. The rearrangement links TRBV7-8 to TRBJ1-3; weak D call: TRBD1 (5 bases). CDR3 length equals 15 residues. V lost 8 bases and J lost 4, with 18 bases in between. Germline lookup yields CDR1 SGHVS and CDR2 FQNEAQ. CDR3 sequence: CASGGEITYGNTIYF. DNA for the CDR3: TGTGCCAGCGGGGGGGAGATCACTTACGGAAACACCATATATTTT.

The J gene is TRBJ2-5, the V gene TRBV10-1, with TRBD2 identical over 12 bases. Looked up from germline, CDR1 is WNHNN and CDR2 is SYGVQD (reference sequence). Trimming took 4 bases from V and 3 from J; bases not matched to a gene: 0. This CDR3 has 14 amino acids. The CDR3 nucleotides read TGCGCCAGCAGTGGGACTAGCGGGGAAGAGACCCAGTACTTC. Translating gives CASSGTSGEETQYF.

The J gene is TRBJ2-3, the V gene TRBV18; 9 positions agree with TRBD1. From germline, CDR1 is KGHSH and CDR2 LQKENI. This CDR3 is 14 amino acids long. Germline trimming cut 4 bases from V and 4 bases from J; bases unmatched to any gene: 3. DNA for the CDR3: TGTGCCAGCTCACGGACAGGGGTCCCAGATACGCAGTATTTT. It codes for CASSRTGVPDTQYF.

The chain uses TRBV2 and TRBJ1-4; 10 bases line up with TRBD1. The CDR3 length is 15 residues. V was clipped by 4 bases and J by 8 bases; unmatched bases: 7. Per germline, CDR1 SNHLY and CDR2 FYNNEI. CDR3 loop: CASSVDRGRGEKLFF. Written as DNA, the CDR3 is TGTGCCAGCAGTGTAGACAGGGGGCGAGGGGAAAAACTGTTTTTT.

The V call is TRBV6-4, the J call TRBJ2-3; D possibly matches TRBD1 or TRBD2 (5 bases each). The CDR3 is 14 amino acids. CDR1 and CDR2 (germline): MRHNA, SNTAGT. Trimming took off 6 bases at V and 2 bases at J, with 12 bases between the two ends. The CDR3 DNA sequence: TGTGCCAGCAGCCGGGGCCCCCCCACAGATACGCAGTATTTT. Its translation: CASSRGPPTDTQYF.

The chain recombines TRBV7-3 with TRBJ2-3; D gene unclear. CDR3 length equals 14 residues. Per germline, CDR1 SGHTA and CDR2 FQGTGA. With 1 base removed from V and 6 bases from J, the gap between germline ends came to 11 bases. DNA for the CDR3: TGTGCCAGCAGCTTAAACGGCCCGTTGGATACGCAGTATTTT. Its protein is CASSLNGPLDTQYF.

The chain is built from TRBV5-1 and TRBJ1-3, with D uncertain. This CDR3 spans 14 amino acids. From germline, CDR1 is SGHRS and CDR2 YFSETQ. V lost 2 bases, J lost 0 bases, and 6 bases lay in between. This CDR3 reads CASSLQDSGNTIYF. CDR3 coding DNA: TGCGCCAGCAGCTTACAAGACTCTGGAAACACCATATATTTT. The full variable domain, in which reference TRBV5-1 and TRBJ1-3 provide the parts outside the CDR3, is KAGVTQTPRYLIKTRGQQVTLSCSPISGHRSVSWYQQTPGQGLQFLFEYFSETQRNKGNFPGRFSGRQFSNSRSEMNVSTLELGDSALYLCASSLQDSGNTIYFGEGSWLTVV.

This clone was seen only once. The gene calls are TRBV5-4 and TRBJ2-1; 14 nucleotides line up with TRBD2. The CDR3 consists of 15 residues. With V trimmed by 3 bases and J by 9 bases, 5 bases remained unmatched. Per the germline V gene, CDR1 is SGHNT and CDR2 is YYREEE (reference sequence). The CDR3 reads CASSSGLAGDGEQFF. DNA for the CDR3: TGTGCCAGCAGCTCGGGACTAGCGGGAGACGGTGAGCAGTTCTTC.

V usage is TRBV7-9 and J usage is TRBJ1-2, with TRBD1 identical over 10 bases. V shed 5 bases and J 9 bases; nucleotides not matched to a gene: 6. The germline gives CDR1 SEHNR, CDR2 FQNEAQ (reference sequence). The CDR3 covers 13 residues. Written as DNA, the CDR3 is TGTGCCAGCAGCCGAGGGACAGGGGAGCGCTACACCTTC. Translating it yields CASSRGTGERYTF.

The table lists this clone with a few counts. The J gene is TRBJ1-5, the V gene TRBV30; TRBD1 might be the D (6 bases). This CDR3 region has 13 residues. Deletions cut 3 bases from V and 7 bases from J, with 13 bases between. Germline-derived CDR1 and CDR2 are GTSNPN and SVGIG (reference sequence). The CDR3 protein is CAWRAGVGQPQHF. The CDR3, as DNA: TGTGCCTGGAGGGCAGGGGTTGGGCAGCCCCAGCATTTT.

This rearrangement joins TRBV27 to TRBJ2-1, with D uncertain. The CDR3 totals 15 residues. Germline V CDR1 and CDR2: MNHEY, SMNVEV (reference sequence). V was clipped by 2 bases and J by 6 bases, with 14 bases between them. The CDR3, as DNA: TGTGCCAGCAGTTTAATCCAGGCAGTAACCAATGAGCAGTTCTTC. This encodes CASSLIQAVTNEQFF.

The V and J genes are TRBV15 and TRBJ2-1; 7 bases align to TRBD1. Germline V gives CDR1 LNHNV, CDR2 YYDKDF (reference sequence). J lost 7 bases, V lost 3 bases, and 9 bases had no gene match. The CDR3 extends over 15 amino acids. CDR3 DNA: TGTGCCACCAGCAGGGATTCGACAGGGTTGAATGAGCAGTTCTTC. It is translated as CATSRDSTGLNEQFF.

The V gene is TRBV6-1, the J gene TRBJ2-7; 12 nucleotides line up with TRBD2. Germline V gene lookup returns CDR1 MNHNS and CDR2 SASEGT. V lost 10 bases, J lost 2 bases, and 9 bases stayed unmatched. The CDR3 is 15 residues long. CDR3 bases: TGTGCCACCACCCTACTAGCGGGAGGACCCTACGAGCAGTACTTC. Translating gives CATTLLAGGPYEQYF.

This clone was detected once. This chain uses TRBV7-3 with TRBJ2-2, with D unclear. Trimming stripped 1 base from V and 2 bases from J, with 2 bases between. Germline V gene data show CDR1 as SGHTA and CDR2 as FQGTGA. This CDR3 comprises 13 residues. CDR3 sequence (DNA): TGTGCCAGCAGCTTAAGTAACACCGGGGAGCTGTTTTTT. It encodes CASSLSNTGELFF.

The CDR3 region has the DNA TGTGCCATCAGTGAGGGGAGCGACTATGGCTACACCTTC. It is translated as CAISEGSDYGYTF. The chain carries TRBV10-3 and TRBJ1-2; D unclear. V was trimmed by 2 bases and J by 3 bases, leaving 7 bases between them. Germline CDR1 reads ENHRY; CDR2 reads SYGVKD. The CDR3 runs 13 residues.

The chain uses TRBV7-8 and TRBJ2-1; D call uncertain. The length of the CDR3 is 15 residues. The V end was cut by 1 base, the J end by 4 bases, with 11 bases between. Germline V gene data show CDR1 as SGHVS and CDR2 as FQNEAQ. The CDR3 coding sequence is TGTGCCAGCAGCTTAGAAGGGATTCCTTACAATGAGCAGTTCTTC. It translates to CASSLEGIPYNEQFF.

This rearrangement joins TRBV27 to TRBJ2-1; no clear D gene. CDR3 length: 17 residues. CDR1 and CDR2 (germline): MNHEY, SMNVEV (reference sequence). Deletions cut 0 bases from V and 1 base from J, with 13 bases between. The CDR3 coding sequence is TGTGCCAGCAGTTTATCCGATTGGGGAAGGTCCTACAATGAGCAGTTCTTC. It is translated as CASSLSDWGRSYNEQFF.

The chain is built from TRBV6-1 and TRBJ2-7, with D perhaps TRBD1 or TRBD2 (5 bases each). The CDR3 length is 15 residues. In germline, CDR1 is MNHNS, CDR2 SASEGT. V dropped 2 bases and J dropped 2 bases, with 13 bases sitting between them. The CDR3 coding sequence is TGTGCCAGCAGTGAAATGTTGGGGGAGACCTACGAGCAGTACTTC. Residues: CASSEMLGETYEQYF.